Sequencing of this T cell receptor beta chain was carried out in a study of blood T cells in healthy people across ages. Donors were healthy Caucasian individuals from Russia aged about 6 to 90. Researchers isolated at least 6 million PBMCs per sample. CDR3 length equals 17 residues. Per germline, CDR1 SGHRS and CDR2 YFSETQ. Primed by a sample-barcoded 5' primer and a J-beta primer mix, a second PCR proceeded for 7 to 11 cycles. Unique molecular identifiers of 12 random nucleotides labeled each cDNA. MiXCR was run by TCRdb on the 5' RACE reads, yielding one entry per CDR3 protein. The sample comprises just over 1 million distinct CDR3 sequences, more than 40% of which are singletons, and approximately 17% rests with the top ten. The study's findings and limits: Age advanced and TCR beta diversity per million T cells fell, roughly linearly.

As regards this clonotype: The antigen is not known.

The TCR was taken from an older woman in good health. The sample taken for sequencing was blood. The V and J genes are TRBV5-1 and TRBJ2-4, with TRBD1 matching over 8 bases. The tail of the sequence fits TRBJ2-7 better, so the J call may be wrong. The CDR3 sequence: CASSIPSQGDFSYEQYF. CDR3 nucleotide sequence: TGCGCCAGCAGCATCCCATCACAGGGGGACTTTTCCTACGAGCAGTACTTC.